This entry features one T cell receptor (beta chain) sequence. Germline V gene sequence: CDR1 MNHEY, CDR2 SMNVEV (reference sequence). This CDR3 contains 14 residues. V lost 3 bases and J 6 bases, leaving 12 bases between the germline ends. The record originates from a study of blood T cell repertoires in COVID-19. Study details: T cells, B-cell-depleted T cells, or PBMCs provided the cDNA or gDNA that served as material.

Repertoires were generated with immunoSEQ multiplex PCR, while TCRdb's copy carries only in-frame clones and drops some. The repertoire includes a few hundred thousand clones, around 84% of them detected once, and 2.5% to 3% sits in the top ten. Assignments of participants to cohorts depended upon their own reported clinical history. The sequence derives from a woman aged 45-65 years who had recovered from COVID-19. The gene calls are TRBV27 and TRBJ1-5; maybe TRBD1 (5 bases). What was sequenced was PBMCs or T cells enriched from blood (not recorded which). The CDR3: CASSFGGATQPQHF. Written as DNA, the CDR3 is TGTGCCAGCAGTTTCGGAGGGGCGACTCAGCCCCAGCATTTT.